This T cell receptor (beta chain) was sequenced in a study of cytomegalovirus exposure and HLA in healthy donors. The CDR3 length is 13 residues. The germline gives CDR1 SGHAT, CDR2 FQNNGV. The ends were cut back, 5 bases at V and 7 bases at J, with 11 bases in the middle. The repertoire was sequenced with immunoSEQ multiplex PCR; TCRdb's copy has only in-frame clones and lacks some. The sample lists approximately 240,000 clones; about 89% were seen once. Material for sequencing was PBMCs. The source is a woman between 18 and 29 years old in good health and CMV-seronegative. The rearrangement uses TRBV11-2 and TRBJ2-2; a weak D match, TRBD2 (6 bases). CDR3 nucleotides: TGTGCCAGCAGCCGGGGGAGAAGCGGGGAGCTGTTTTTT. Residues: CASSRGRSGELFF. The complete variable domain, with remaining parts taken from reference TRBV11-2 and TRBJ2-2, reads EAGVAQSPRYKIIEKRQSVAFWCNPISGHATLYWYQQILGQGPKLLIQFQNNGVVDDSQLPKDRFSAERLKGVDSTLKIQPAKLEDSAVYLCASSRGRSGELFFGEGSRLTVL.